This entry describes one TCR beta chain. This record comes from a study of CD8+ T cells in alopecia areata. Across the study: Treatment comprised oral tofacitinib, 5 to 10 mg twice daily, in treated patients.

In each case, RNA was isolated and then reverse transcribed into cDNA as the sequencing template. Profiling relied on immunoSEQ multiplex PCR, and the TCRdb table lists in-frame clones only, not all of them. The sample records fewer than 150,000 clones, roughly four fifths being singletons. The germline gives CDR1 MNHEY, CDR2 SVGAGI. Unmatched junction bases numbered 7, after V lost 6 bases and J lost 5 bases. The length of the CDR3 is 15 residues. Treatment specified: oral pan-JAK inhibitor, 5-10 mg twice daily. Sequencing used CD8+ T cells sorted from blood, obtained at week 4, from a patient treated with tofacitinib. The rearrangement uses TRBV6-5 and TRBJ1-5; 10 positions agree with TRBD1. The sequence was obtained from a human donor with alopecia areata. CDR3 DNA sequence: TGTGCCAGCAGCCGGACAGGGGGAGGCCATCAGCCCCAGCATTTT. It yields the protein CASSRTGGGHQPQHF.